The sample holds a few counts of the clone carrying this T cell receptor beta chain. The CDR3 extends over 15 amino acids. V was cut by 4 bases and J by 2 bases, with 13 bases left in between. CDR1 is LNHDA, CDR2 SQIVND, per germline (reference sequence). It was RNA transcripts that yielded the amplified TCR beta CDR3 regions. HTBI primers were the set used in a first-round RT-PCR of the TCR CDR3. TCRdb passed the multiplex PCR reads through MiXCR, listing each CDR3 protein once. In the table there are 500,000 to 750,000 distinct CDR3 sequences, approximately 15% of which are singletons. This sample is part of a study of T cells in Graves' hyperthyroidism and ophthalmopathy.

This sequence was found in a woman between 18 and 29 years old with Graves' ophthalmopathy. This chain uses TRBV19 with TRBJ2-3; D might be TRBD1 (5 bases). Specimen: blood. The CDR3 loop reads CASSKVDSSTDTQYF. For the CDR3, the DNA is TGTGCCAGTAGTAAGGTTGACAGTTCCACAGATACGCAGTATTTT.